This record concerns one TCR beta chain sequence. Reverse transcribed after extraction, RNA yielded cDNA as the sequencing template. Sequencing used immunoSEQ multiplex PCR; TCRdb keeps in-frame clones, though not all of them. The sample records about 140,000 clones, roughly 46% being singletons. Germline loops: CDR1 SQVTM, CDR2 ANQGSEA. The CDR3 sequence is 12 residues long. The germline V and J ends were trimmed by 4 bases and 3 bases, with 10 bases remaining between them. The data stem from a study of CD8+ T cells in alopecia areata. Specimen: CD4+ T cells sorted from blood, collected at week 0. This clonotype was obtained from a human donor with alopecia areata. The chain carries TRBV29-1 and TRBJ2-7; no reliable D call. Here the CDR3 DNA reads TGCAGCGTTGGCGACCGGGTCTACGAGCAGTACTTC. Protein sequence: CSVGDRVYEQYF.